This T cell receptor (beta chain) was obtained from a study of identical twins. A universal primer site arose from template switching, and cDNA bore unique molecular identifiers. In TCRdb, the 5' RACE reads were re-called with MiXCR into one record per CDR3 protein. The table lists around 370,000 distinct CDR3 sequences, around 9% of them singletons. The V end was cut by 5 bases, the J end by 3 bases, with 10 bases between. The CDR3 spans 14 residues. The V gene's germline CDR1 is SEHNR and CDR2 FQNEAQ (reference sequence). Sequenced sample: naive T cells sorted from blood. The receptor was derived from a woman between 45 and 60 years old in good health. The genes are TRBV7-9 and TRBJ2-2, with D perhaps matching TRBD2 (6 bases). The CDR3 DNA reads TGTGCCAGCAGCGGCCGGGACTACACCGGGGAGCTGTTTTTT. Its translation: CASSGRDYTGELFF.